The rows below give T cell receptor beta chains drawn from one sample of a study of shared clonotypes between healthy human individuals. Here immunoSEQ multiplex PCR was the method, and the copy in TCRdb shows in-frame clones only, minus some. The sample has some 2 million clones; around 95% are singletons. What was sequenced was naive CD4+ T cells sorted from blood. All receptors derive from a man aged 18 to 35 in good health. Both conserved end residues are part of each CDR3. Fields, in order: V gene, D gene, clone size, J gene, CDR3 protein, CDR3 DNA. The D gene is left open where the match is weak. Expanded clones are given a class, and other clones once, few, many or no size at all.

>TRBV6-6|.|few|TRBJ1-6
CASSWQNNSPLHF
TGTGCCAGCAGTTGGCAGAATAATTCACCCCTCCACTTT
>TRBV10-3|.|.|TRBJ2-7
CAISDAVYEQYF
TGTGCCATCAGTGACGCAGTGTACGAGCAGTACTTC
>TRBV6-1|.|.|TRBJ2-7
CASMNPAYEQYF
TGTGCCAGCATGAATCCAGCCTACGAGCAGTACTTC
>TRBV7-2|TRBD1|.|TRBJ2-3
CASSQDRAADTQYF
TGTGCCAGCAGCCAGGACAGGGCAGCAGATACGCAGTATTTT
>TRBV18|TRBD2|.|TRBJ2-7
CASSPPPEGRLAAYEQYF
TGTGCCAGCTCACCGCCTCCTGAAGGGAGACTAGCGGCATACGAGCAGTACTTC
>TRBV5-6|TRBD1|.|TRBJ1-5
CASSLGDSYQPQHF
TGTGCCAGCAGCTTGGGGGACAGTTATCAGCCCCAGCATTTT
>TRBV5-1|.|.|TRBJ1-5
CASSLEGGSNQPQHF
TGCGCCAGCAGCTTGGAAGGAGGCAGCAATCAGCCCCAGCATTTT
>TRBV28|TRBD1|.|TRBJ1-6
CASSLTMPGQRNSPLHF
TGTGCCAGCAGTTTAACAATGCCGGGACAGAGGAATTCACCCCTCCACTTT
>TRBV7-2|TRBD1|once|TRBJ1-4
CASSLRGRREEKLFF
TGTGCCAGCAGCTTGAGGGGGCGTCGGGAGGAAAAACTGTTTTTT
>TRBV14|.|.|TRBJ1-1
CASSAGRVTEAFF
TGTGCCAGCAGCGCGGGGAGGGTGACTGAAGCTTTCTTT
>TRBV11-2|.|.|TRBJ2-7
CASSQGVGSLLF
TGTGCCAGCAGTCAAGGGGTGGGTAGCCTCCTCTTC
>TRBV15|.|.|TRBJ2-7
CATSRDLPDSVGEQYF
TGTGCCACCAGCAGAGATCTTCCGGACAGTGTAGGCGAGCAGTACTTC
>TRBV7-9|TRBD1|.|TRBJ2-6
CASSLYNGDSLSGANVLTF
TGTGCCAGCAGCTTGTATAATGGGGACAGCTTATCTGGGGCCAACGTCCTGACTTTC
>TRBV9|TRBD1|.|TRBJ2-3
CASSVGQGAGTDTQYF
TGTGCCAGCAGCGTGGGACAGGGGGCAGGCACAGATACGCAGTATTTT
>TRBV7-8|.|.|TRBJ1-1
CASTNGGEAFF
TGTGCCAGCACTAACGGGGGTGAAGCTTTCTTT
>TRBV27|.|.|TRBJ2-2
CASTPDGQLNTGELFF
TGTGCCAGCACCCCCGACGGGCAGTTGAACACCGGGGAGCTGTTTTTT
>TRBV5-1|.|.|TRBJ1-2
CASSQLGDTPTTF
TGCGCCAGCAGCCAGCTTGGGGACACACCAACCACCTTC
>TRBV27|.|.|TRBJ2-1
CASSLNWLGSNEQFF
TGTGCCAGCAGCCTAAACTGGTTAGGGTCCAATGAGCAGTTCTTC
>TRBV30|.|.|TRBJ2-7
CAWSVRSSVYYEQYF
TGTGCCTGGAGTGTACGGTCTAGCGTATACTACGAGCAGTACTTC
>TRBV29-1|TRBD2|once|TRBJ2-3
CSGRSGTSGTDTQYF
TGCAGCGGGCGAAGTGGGACTAGCGGCACAGATACGCAGTATTTT
>TRBV6-5|.|.|TRBJ1-6
CASSPQWDSPLHF
TGTGCCAGCAGCCCTCAATGGGATTCACCCCTCCACTTT
>TRBV2|.|.|TRBJ1-2
CASSEQGFDGYTF
TGTGCCAGCAGTGAACAGGGGTTCGATGGCTACACCTTC
>TRBV9|TRBD2|.|TRBJ2-3
CASSPLAGENTDTQYF
TGTGCCAGCAGCCCTCTAGCGGGAGAGAACACAGATACGCAGTATTTT
>TRBV5-4|.|.|TRBJ1-2
CASSLAGGSGYTF
TGTGCCAGCAGCTTGGCTGGGGGAAGCGGCTACACCTTC
>TRBV2|TRBD1|once|TRBJ2-2
CASSADRESGELFF
TGTGCCAGCAGTGCTGACAGGGAGAGCGGGGAGCTGTTTTTT
>TRBV4-1|.|.|TRBJ1-5
CASSQGRVQPQHF
TGCGCCAGCAGCCAAGGCCGGGTTCAGCCCCAGCATTTT
>TRBV7-4|.|few|TRBJ1-1
CASSPGHSRNTEAFF
TGTGCCAGCAGCCCCGGGCACAGTCGGAACACTGAAGCTTTCTTT
>TRBV6-1|TRBD2|.|TRBJ2-3
CASSETSVPSDTQYF
TGTGCCAGCAGTGAGACTAGCGTCCCTTCAGATACGCAGTATTTT
>TRBV5-1|.|.|TRBJ1-4
CASSLGWNEKLFF
TGCGCCAGCAGCTTGGGTTGGAATGAAAAACTGTTTTTT
>TRBV7-9|.|.|TRBJ1-5
CASSAVGEGQPQHF
TGTGCCAGCAGCGCGGTGGGGGAGGGACAGCCCCAGCATTTT
>TRBV9|TRBD2|.|TRBJ2-3
CASSVGWRGADTQYF
TGTGCCAGCAGCGTAGGGTGGCGGGGGGCAGATACGCAGTATTTT
>TRBV30|.|.|TRBJ2-1
CAWIPKAGAVYNEQFF
TGTGCCTGGATTCCGAAGGCGGGGGCCGTCTACAATGAGCAGTTCTTC
>TRBV18|TRBD1|once|TRBJ2-5
CASSPRQGREETQYF
TGTGCCAGCTCTCCTAGACAGGGAAGGGAAGAGACCCAGTACTTC
>TRBV18|TRBD2|.|TRBJ2-7
CASSEVRAGGPGEQYF
TGTGCCAGCTCAGAAGTTCGAGCGGGGGGGCCGGGCGAGCAGTACTTC
>TRBV11-2|.|.|TRBJ2-3
CASSSPWGSTDTQYF
TGTGCCAGCAGCTCACCCTGGGGCTCGACAGATACGCAGTATTTT
>TRBV6-1|.|.|TRBJ2-2
CASSVLLSGELFF
TGTGCCAGCAGTGTTTTACTGTCCGGGGAGCTGTTTTTT
>TRBV27|.|.|TRBJ2-7
CASSFGGRGIEQYF
TGTGCCAGCAGTTTCGGCGGAAGGGGGATCGAGCAGTACTTC
>TRBV5-6|TRBD2|.|TRBJ2-3
CASRTSGTDTQYF
TGTGCCAGCCGAACTAGCGGAACAGATACGCAGTATTTT
>TRBV28|TRBD1|.|TRBJ2-3
CASSLPPGQGEGADTQYF
TGTGCCAGCAGTTTACCACCGGGACAGGGAGAGGGTGCAGATACGCAGTATTTT
>TRBV2|TRBD2|.|TRBJ2-3
CASRQRAGGPDTQYF
TGTGCCAGCAGACAAAGGGCGGGAGGACCAGATACGCAGTATTTT
>TRBV4-1|.|.|TRBJ1-4
CASSLGSSGEKLFF
TGCGCCAGCAGCCTGGGGTCCTCGGGAGAAAAACTGTTTTTT
>TRBV2|.|.|TRBJ2-2
CASSEGGKGTGELFF
TGTGCCAGCAGTGAAGGAGGGAAAGGCACCGGGGAGCTGTTTTTT
>TRBV19|.|.|TRBJ1-5
CASSVTGPGQPQHF
TGTGCCAGTAGTGTTACAGGGCCAGGTCAGCCCCAGCATTTT
>TRBV7-7|TRBD2|.|TRBJ2-1
CASSLGLAGVDEQFF
TGTGCTAGCAGCCTGGGACTAGCGGGAGTTGATGAGCAGTTCTTC
>TRBV13|.|.|TRBJ2-7
CASSLGGRVTHEQYF
TGTGCCAGCAGCTTAGGGGGGAGAGTGACCCACGAGCAGTACTTC
>TRBV7-2|.|.|TRBJ1-1
CASSLFGTPNTEAFF
TGTGCCAGCAGCTTATTCGGGACACCGAACACTGAAGCTTTCTTT
>TRBV28|TRBD2|.|TRBJ2-2
CASSRGLANTGELFF
TGTGCCAGCAGCCGGGGACTAGCGAACACCGGGGAGCTGTTTTTT
>TRBV7-2|TRBD2|.|TRBJ2-7
CASSLGLAGKRSCF
TGTGCCAGCAGCTTAGGGTTAGCGGGAAAACGAAGTTGCTTC
>TRBV20-1|TRBD1|.|TRBJ1-1
CSANRQGKAFF
TGCAGTGCTAACAGACAGGGCAAAGCTTTCTTT
>TRBV7-9|.|.|TRBJ1-1
CASSLGEGTEAFF
TGTGCCAGCAGCTTAGGTGAGGGCACTGAAGCTTTCTTT
>TRBV5-1|TRBD1|.|TRBJ2-2
CASSLAPGQEGWNTGELFF
TGCGCCAGCAGCTTGGCTCCGGGACAGGAGGGATGGAACACCGGGGAGCTGTTTTTT
>TRBV5-1|.|.|TRBJ1-1
CASSFTEWTEAFF
TGCGCCAGCAGCTTTACAGAATGGACTGAAGCTTTCTTT
>TRBV18|.|.|TRBJ1-2
CASSPGAFGGYTF
TGTGCCAGCTCTCCAGGGGCTTTTGGCGGCTACACCTTC
>TRBV6-6|.|.|TRBJ2-7
CASSFVGTEGEQYF
TGTGCCAGTTCTTTCGTGGGAACCGAAGGCGAGCAGTACTTC
>TRBV28|TRBD1|.|TRBJ1-5
CASTPRDRRSQPQHF
TGTGCCAGCACCCCTCGGGACAGACGTAGTCAGCCCCAGCATTTT
>TRBV19|TRBD1|once|TRBJ1-2
CASSIRDRAGRDYGYTF
TGTGCCAGTAGTATCCGGGACAGGGCAGGAAGGGATTATGGCTACACCTTC
>TRBV28|.|.|TRBJ2-3
CASSSPQVRQGDTQYF
TGTGCCAGCAGTTCGCCCCAAGTGAGGCAGGGGGATACGCAGTATTTT